The 26 T cell receptor beta chains reported below all come from one sample, sequenced in a study of blood T cell repertoires in COVID-19. Here immunoSEQ multiplex PCR was the method, and the copy in TCRdb shows in-frame clones only, minus some. The repertoire consists of 110,000 to 150,000 clones, with approximately 84% occurring once and the leading ten covering 5.5%. The source material was PBMCs or T cells enriched from blood (not recorded which). These receptors all come from a man aged 35-49 years with acute COVID-19.

This clone showed up just once. The chain uses TRBV19 and TRBJ2-1; 7 bases fit TRBD2. V was clipped by 1 base and J by 6 bases; unmatched bases: 9. The germline CDR1 and CDR2 sequences are LNHDA and SQIVND (reference sequence). This CDR3 is built from 16 residues. This chain's CDR3 is CASSIGSGPLGNEQFF. The CDR3 region has the DNA TGTGCCAGTAGTATAGGTAGCGGGCCCCTGGGCAATGAGCAGTTCTTC. Full variable domain (missing parts from reference TRBV19 and TRBJ2-1): DGGITQSPKYLFRKEGQNVTLSCEQNLNHDAMYWYRQDPGQGLRLIYYSQIVNDFQKGDIAEGYSVSREKKESFPLTVTSAQKNPTAFYLCASSIGSGPLGNEQFFGPGTRLTVL.

The chain employs TRBV11-2 and TRBJ2-2; D remains unclear. Germline values: CDR1 SGHAT, CDR2 FQNNGV. Deletions cut 3 bases from V and 1 base from J, with 9 bases between. This CDR3 comprises 15 residues. The CDR3 bases are TGTGCCAGCAGCTTTAACCGACAGAACACCGGGGAGCTGTTTTTT. It is translated as CASSFNRQNTGELFF.

The rearrangement uses TRBV6-2 or TRBV6-3 and TRBJ2-1; 8 positions agree with TRBD2. After removal of 5 bases from V and 6 bases from J, the junction contained 9 bases not matched to a gene. The CDR3 is made up of 15 amino acids. The V gene's germline CDR1 is MNHEY and CDR2 SVGEGT. In DNA, the CDR3 is TGTGCCAGCAGTCGGGCGCGGGAGGTCGGCAATGAGCAGTTCTTC. It translates to CASSRAREVGNEQFF.

The V and J genes are TRBV28 and TRBJ1-1; 10 bases fit TRBD1. V trimming: 3 bases; J trimming: 3 bases; junction bases outside the gene matches: 7. Germline V gene data show CDR1 as MDHEN and CDR2 as SYDVKM. This CDR3 has 16 residues. CDR3 nucleotides: TGTGCCAGCAGTTTCGACAGGGGGCGGGGAGACACTGAAGCTTTCTTT. This gives the protein CASSFDRGRGDTEAFF.

V is TRBV25-1 and J is TRBJ2-5; TRBD1 matches at 8 bases. Germline CDR1 MGHDK, CDR2 SYGVNS. Germline trimming cut 5 bases from V and 5 bases from J; bases unmatched to any gene: 4. The CDR3 covers 13 residues. The CDR3 coding sequence is TGTGCCAGCAGTCAGGGGGCGCGGGAGACCCAGTACTTC. This translates into CASSQGARETQYF.

This clone was seen more than once but under ten times. The V gene is TRBV7-8, the J gene TRBJ2-5; no clear D. Per the germline V gene, CDR1 is SGHVS and CDR2 is FQNEAQ. This CDR3 is built from 13 residues. V lost 2 bases and J lost 5, with 9 bases in between. The CDR3 sequence is CASSLKPWETQYF. The CDR3 DNA sequence: TGTGCCAGCAGCTTAAAGCCTTGGGAGACCCAGTACTTC.

The chain recombines TRBV5-1 with TRBJ2-6; 8 positions match TRBD1. This CDR3 spans 18 amino acids. V was pared by 3 bases and J by 0 bases, with 8 bases of the junction left unmatched. Looked up from germline, CDR1 is SGHRS and CDR2 is YFSETQ. The CDR3 bases are TGCGCCAGCAGCTCCGGACGGACAGGGCCCTCTGGGGCCAACGTCCTGACTTTC. Protein: CASSSGRTGPSGANVLTF.

This sequence joins TRBV14 and TRBJ2-1, with D unclear. CDR3 length: 15 residues. Trimming stripped 4 bases from V and 8 bases from J, with 18 bases between. Germline CDR1 is SGHDN and CDR2 is FVKESK. CDR3 in DNA: TGTGCCAGCAGCCTAATGTCCGCGGCCCTAGATGAGCAGTTCTTC. Its protein product is CASSLMSAALDEQFF.

The V and J genes are TRBV15 and TRBJ2-1; TRBD2 is a possible D gene (5 bases). Trimming shortened V by 5 bases and J by 9 bases, and 14 bases separated the two germline ends. Germline V lookup: CDR1 LNHNV, CDR2 YYDKDF (reference sequence). There are 13 residues in the CDR3. This CDR3 is CATSPGYYGEQFF. CDR3 nucleotides: TGTGCCACCAGCCCGGGGTATTATGGTGAGCAGTTCTTC.

The chain uses TRBV7-6 and TRBJ2-7; 9 nucleotides align to TRBD2. The CDR3 covers 14 residues. V lost 1 base and J lost 7; bases outside the gene matches: 5. Germline V gives CDR1 SGHVS, CDR2 FNYEAQ. The chain's CDR3 is CASSLVAGGPEQYF. CDR3 in DNA: TGTGCCAGCAGCTTAGTTGCGGGAGGGCCTGAGCAGTACTTC.

The chain combines TRBV3-1 (or the pseudogene TRBV3-2) with TRBJ1-4, with D perhaps matching TRBD1 (5 bases). CDR1 and CDR2 (germline): LGHDT, YNNKEL (reference sequence). This CDR3 is built from 15 residues. The V gene lost 4 bases and the J gene lost 0 bases, with 9 bases spanning the gap. The CDR3 loop is CASSPGPATNEKLFF. Written as DNA, the CDR3 is TGTGCCAGCAGCCCAGGGCCGGCAACTAATGAAAAACTGTTTTTT.

The genes are TRBV2 and TRBJ1-4; TRBD1 is a possible D gene (5 bases). CDR3 length equals 13 residues. V dropped 8 bases and J dropped 8 bases, with 15 bases sitting between them. Germline lookup yields CDR1 SNHLY and CDR2 FYNNEI. CDR3 sequence (DNA): TGTGCCAGCTGTGGGGGTCGCGGGGAAAAACTGTTTTTT. Translated: CASCGGRGEKLFF.

The V gene is TRBV6-4, the J gene TRBJ2-2; possibly TRBD1 for D (6 bases). The germline V gene has CDR1 MRHNA and CDR2 SNTAGT. With 6 bases removed from V and 0 bases from J, the gap between germline ends came to 8 bases. This CDR3 contains 14 residues. CDR3 nucleotides: TGTGCCAGCAGGACAGGACCGAACACCGGGGAGCTGTTTTTT. Amino acid sequence: CASRTGPNTGELFF.

This clone has a single count. Additional DNA sequences in this sample encode the identical CDR3. The genes are TRBV3-1 (or the pseudogene TRBV3-2) and TRBJ1-1; the match to TRBD1 covers 7 bases. Germline V gene sequence: CDR1 LGHDT, CDR2 YNNKEL (reference sequence). With 0 bases clipped from V and 0 bases from J, the junction kept 7 bases outside the gene matches. This CDR3 comprises 17 residues. For the CDR3, the DNA is TGTGCCAGCAGCCAAGAGTCTCCGGGACAGCTGAACACTGAAGCTTTCTTT. Amino acid sequence: CASSQESPGQLNTEAFF.

J is TRBJ2-3 and V is TRBV29-1; 7 nucleotides align to TRBD1. The germline gives CDR1 SQVTM, CDR2 ANQGSEA. Losses at the gene ends were 2 bases for V and 1 base for J; bases not matched to a gene: 3. The CDR3 totals 14 residues. This chain's CDR3 is CSVELQGRTDTQYF. The CDR3 region has the DNA TGCAGCGTTGAATTACAGGGGCGCACAGATACGCAGTATTTT.

The chain is built from TRBV7-8 and TRBJ2-7; D possibly corresponds to TRBD1 (6 bases). CDR1 is SGHVS and CDR2 is FQNEAQ in the germline V gene. The CDR3 has 17 amino acids. V was shortened by 1 base and J by 2 bases, with 18 bases between the two germline ends. CDR3 DNA: TGTGCCAGCAGCTTAGAGAGGGGACACGAGACCGCCTACGAGCAGTACTTC. Translated, it gives CASSLERGHETAYEQYF. The full variable domain, its missing parts supplied by reference TRBV7-8 and TRBJ2-7, is GAGVSQSPRYKVAKRGQDVALRCDPISGHVSLFWYQQALGQGPEFLTYFQNEAQLDKSGLPSDRFFAERPEGSVSTLKIQRTQQEDSAVYLCASSLERGHETAYEQYFGPGTRLTVT.

The genes are TRBV7-8 and TRBJ1-5; D might be TRBD1 (6 bases). Trimming removed 4 bases from V and 3 bases from J, with 10 bases in between. The CDR3 is 14 residues long. Per germline, CDR1 SGHVS and CDR2 FQNEAQ. The CDR3 bases are TGTGCCAGCAGCTCAGACAGGAACAATCAGCCCCAGCATTTT. It translates to CASSSDRNNQPQHF.

The rearrangement joins TRBV10-3 to TRBJ2-5; D is perhaps TRBD2 (6 bases). Between the trimmed V and J ends, which lost 3 bases and 2 bases, there was a span of 13 bases. This CDR3 is 15 amino acids long. Germline V gene data show CDR1 as ENHRY and CDR2 as SYGVKD. The chain's CDR3 is CAISERAGLQETQYF. CDR3 nucleotide sequence: TGTGCCATCAGTGAACGGGCGGGACTTCAAGAGACCCAGTACTTC.

The gene calls are TRBV6-6 and TRBJ2-7; TRBD2 is a possible D gene (5 bases). Germline-derived CDR1 and CDR2 are MNHNY and SVGAGI (reference sequence). This CDR3 is built from 12 residues. Trimming left V 4 bases short and J 5 bases short, with 9 bases between. The CDR3 loop is CASSSPEDEQYF. For the CDR3, the DNA is TGTGCCAGCAGTTCCCCGGAGGACGAGCAGTACTTC.

The V call is TRBV7-9, the J call TRBJ2-3, with D possibly being TRBD2 (6 bases). The germline CDR1 and CDR2 sequences are SEHNR and FQNEAQ (reference sequence). The CDR3 length is 14 residues. The V end was cut by 5 bases, the J end by 5 bases, with 14 bases between. In nucleotides, the CDR3 is TGTGCCAGCAGCGTACCGGGACTGGGAGATACGCAGTATTTT. Protein sequence: CASSVPGLGDTQYF.

The chain links TRBV24-1 to TRBJ2-1, with 14 bases fitting TRBD2. Per the germline V gene, CDR1 is KGHDR and CDR2 is SFDVKD. V lost 3 bases and J lost 0; bases outside the gene matches: 3. The CDR3 runs 18 residues. The CDR3 sequence: CATSDLGLAGDSYNEQFF. The CDR3 coding sequence is TGTGCCACCAGTGATCTGGGACTAGCGGGGGACTCCTACAATGAGCAGTTCTTC.

V and J are TRBV15 and TRBJ2-3; TRBD2 might be the D (7 bases). This CDR3 is built from 16 residues. Germline values: CDR1 LNHNV, CDR2 YYDKDF (reference sequence). The V gene lost 1 base and the J gene lost 4 bases, with 15 bases spanning the gap. The DNA of the CDR3 is TGTGCCACCAGCAGAGGTGGCAGGGGAGGGGCAGATACGCAGTATTTT. It codes for CATSRGGRGGADTQYF.

The J gene is TRBJ2-3, the V gene TRBV10-3, with 10 nucleotides matching TRBD2. This CDR3 has 16 residues. Losses at the gene ends were 7 bases for V and 4 bases for J; bases not matched to a gene: 11. The germline gives CDR1 ENHRY, CDR2 SYGVKD. The CDR3 here is CAIKSASGSGADTQYF. The CDR3 nucleotides read TGTGCCATCAAGTCGGCTAGCGGGAGTGGAGCAGATACGCAGTATTTT.

CDR3 loop: CAGTASYNEQFF. The CDR3 bases are TGCGCGGGGACGGCTTCCTACAATGAGCAGTTCTTC. This chain connects TRBV29-1 to TRBJ2-1, with a possible D match to TRBD2 (6 bases). CDR1 and CDR2 from the germline V gene are SQVTM and ANQGSEA. The CDR3 length is 12 residues.

The sample holds a few counts of this clone. V gene TRBV4-1 combines with J gene TRBJ1-2; TRBD1 aligns across 10 bases. Trimming removed 6 bases from V and 8 bases from J; junction bases left unmatched: 6. The CDR3 has 13 amino acids. Germline V gene lookup returns CDR1 MGHRA and CDR2 YSYEKL. CDR3 loop: CASRAGTGVGYTF. DNA of the CDR3: TGCGCCAGCAGGGCCGGGACAGGGGTAGGCTACACCTTC.

This clone has just one count. The rearrangement joins TRBV14 to TRBJ1-2; maybe TRBD1 (6 bases). Between the trimmed V and J ends, which lost 4 bases and 8 bases, there was a span of 20 bases. This CDR3 region has 15 residues. Germline assignment: CDR1 SGHDN and CDR2 FVKESK. The CDR3 sequence is CASSREGHALGGYTF. DNA of the CDR3: TGTGCCAGCAGCCGTGAGGGACACGCATTGGGAGGCTACACCTTC.